Below, 5 T cell receptor beta chains from the same sample are listed, as sequenced in a study of T cell responses to AZD1222 COVID-19 vaccine. Method: immunoSEQ multiplex PCR; TCRdb's copy keeps in-frame clones and lacks some. The sample holds about 150,000 clones; 90% are singletons and the top ten take approximately 3%. Source: peripheral blood, taken on day 0 of AZD1222 vaccination. Receptor source: an adult in good health.

As concerns this clone: An end of the junction does not agree with germline; a read error may underlie this. This chain joins TRBV6-1 and TRBJ1-6, with 10 bases matching TRBD1. The CDR3 length is 17 residues. Germline V gives CDR1 MNHNS, CDR2 SASEGT. CDR3: CASSQARTGGYNSPLHF. Written as DNA, the CDR3 is TGTGCCAGCAGTCAAGCCAGGACAGGGGGCTATAATTCACCCCTCCACTTT.

This clone was seen just once. J is TRBJ1-2 and V is TRBV18, with 7 bases lining up with TRBD1. V dropped 4 bases and J dropped 3; count of bases not matched to a gene: 5. The CDR3 is 14 residues long. Germline V gene data show CDR1 as KGHSH and CDR2 as LQKENI. The CDR3 bases are TGTGCCAGCTCACGGGGACAGTGGGACTATGGCTACACCTTC. Protein: CASSRGQWDYGYTF. The full variable domain, in which reference TRBV18 and TRBJ1-2 provide the parts outside the CDR3, is NAGVMQNPRHLVRRRGQEARLRCSPMKGHSHVYWYRQLPEEGLKFMVYLQKENIIDESGMPKERFSAEFPKEGPSILRIQQVVRGDSAAYFCASSRGQWDYGYTFGSGTRLTVV.

The chain couples TRBV4-2 to TRBJ1-1; 7 positions match TRBD1. The CDR3 has 16 residues. The germline CDR1 and CDR2 sequences are LGHNA and YNFKEQ. The V and J ends lost 4 bases and 3 bases, in that order; junction bases with no gene match: 11. The CDR3 region is CASSPPARGQDTEAFF. DNA of the CDR3: TGTGCCAGCAGCCCCCCCGCGAGGGGGCAGGACACTGAAGCTTTCTTT.

The rearrangement links TRBV12-3 or TRBV12-4 to TRBJ2-5, with D perhaps matching TRBD1 or TRBD2 (5 bases each). Deletions cut 6 bases from V and 4 bases from J, with 12 bases between. There are 13 residues in the CDR3. CDR3 coding DNA: TGTGCCAGCAGCCCTGGTGGGGGAGAGACCCAGTACTTC. It specifies CASSPGGGETQYF.

The chain combines TRBV11-3 with TRBJ2-1; 9 bases map to TRBD2. With 5 bases clipped from V and 3 bases from J, the junction kept 2 bases outside the gene matches. CDR1 is SGHNT, CDR2 YENEEA, per germline. This CDR3 region has 14 residues. CDR3 in amino acids: CASSSGGNYNEQFF. The CDR3 DNA reads TGTGCCAGCAGCAGCGGGGGGAACTACAATGAGCAGTTCTTC.